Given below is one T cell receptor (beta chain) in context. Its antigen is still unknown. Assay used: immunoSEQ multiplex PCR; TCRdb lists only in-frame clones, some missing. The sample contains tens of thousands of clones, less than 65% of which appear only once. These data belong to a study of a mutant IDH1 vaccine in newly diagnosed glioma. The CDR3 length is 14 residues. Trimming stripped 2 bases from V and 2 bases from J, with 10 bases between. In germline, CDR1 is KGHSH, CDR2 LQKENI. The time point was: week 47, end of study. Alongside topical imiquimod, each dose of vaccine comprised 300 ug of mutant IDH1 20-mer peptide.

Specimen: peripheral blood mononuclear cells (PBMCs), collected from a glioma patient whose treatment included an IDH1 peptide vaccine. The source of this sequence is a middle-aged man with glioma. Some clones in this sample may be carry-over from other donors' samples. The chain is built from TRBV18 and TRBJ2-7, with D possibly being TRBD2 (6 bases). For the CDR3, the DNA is TGTGCCAGCTCACCAGGACTACCACCCTACGAGCAGTACTTC. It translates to CASSPGLPPYEQYF. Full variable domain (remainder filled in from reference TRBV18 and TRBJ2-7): NAGVMQNPRHLVRRRGQEARLRCSPMKGHSHVYWYRQLPEEGLKFMVYLQKENIIDESGMPKERFSAEFPKEGPSILRIQQVVRGDSAAYFCASSPGLPPYEQYFGPGTRLTVT.